A single T cell receptor (beta chain) is shown here with its context. As yet, its antigen is unknown. This entry comes from a study of cytomegalovirus exposure and HLA in healthy donors. With 60 Vbeta and 13 Jbeta primers, the PCR was carried out. In the original processing: It was a later analysis that counted about 80 million unique TCR beta chains, of which approximately 9.9 million were shared. TCRdb's table, derived via immunoSEQ multiplex PCR, lists solely in-frame clones and lacks some. That table supplies the V and J calls and clone size; D and trimming were determined from the DNA. Of over 40,000 clones detected, 75% to 80% appear once; the ten largest clones hold under 3.5%. Study results and limitations: V- and J-gene trimming of TCR beta was linked (in a later analysis) to a missense DCLRE1C variant. Later, TCR association rates were found to vary by HLA locus, highest for DRB1 and lowest for HLA-C. The authors later found most CMV-associated TCR beta chains appeared HLA-restricted.

With 7 bases clipped from V and 5 bases from J, the junction kept 13 bases outside the gene matches. Germline V lookup: CDR1 MDHEN, CDR2 SYDVKM. The CDR3 contains 16 residues. The source material was PBMCs. The chain combines TRBV28 with TRBJ1-5; 8 bases match TRBD1. This sequence originates from a woman in her thirties or forties in good health and CMV-seropositive. The CDR3 coding sequence is TGTGCCAGCACCCCTCGGGGCAGGGGGCTCGATCAGCCCCAGCATTTT. Its protein is CASTPRGRGLDQPQHF.